This is a list of T cell receptor beta chains from one sample in a study of technical replicates of blood from a handful of donors. The repertoire was sequenced with immunoSEQ multiplex PCR; TCRdb's copy has only in-frame clones and lacks some. The sample has roughly 100,000 clones; approximately 95% are singletons. The sample was T cells isolated from PBMCs. Every receptor here comes from a human donor in good health. Each CDR3 is given with its conserved first and last residue. Each record gives: J gene, V gene, D gene, CDR3 DNA, CDR3 protein. A D gene is named only where the DNA matches it firmly.

TRBJ2-2 | TRBV7-6 | . | TGTGCCAGCAGCTTAGGAGCTCTCACCGGGGAGCTGTTTTTT | CASSLGALTGELFF
TRBJ2-1 | TRBV28 | TRBD2 | TGTGCCAGCAGTTTAGATCCCCTTCTAGCGGGAACTTTCAATGAGCAGTTCTTC | CASSLDPLLAGTFNEQFF
TRBJ2-5 | TRBV6-5 | TRBD1 | TGTGCCAGCAGTTCCGATGACAGGGATGGGGAGACCCAGTACTTC | CASSSDDRDGETQYF
TRBJ2-1 | TRBV5-4 | . | TGTGCCAGCAGCTTGGCCGGCGGCGGAGACAATGAGCAGTTCTTC | CASSLAGGGDNEQFF
TRBJ1-6 | TRBV7-9 | . | TGTGCCAGCAGCCCAGGCCGGACAGACGGTATGTCACCCCTCCACTTT | CASSPGRTDGMSPLHF
TRBJ2-7 | TRBV29-1 | TRBD2 | TGCAGCGCCCGGACTAGCGGTACCTACGAGCAGTACTTC | CSARTSGTYEQYF
TRBJ2-7 | TRBV28 | . | TGTGCCAGCACCCTCGAAGCAGGGGGGTCCTACGAGCAGTACTTC | CASTLEAGGSYEQYF
TRBJ2-1 | TRBV7-8 | . | TGTGCCAGCAGCTTAGCGGGAGGAAAGAATGAGCAGTTCTTC | CASSLAGGKNEQFF
TRBJ2-5 | TRBV28 | TRBD2 | TGTGCCAGCAGGGCTGTGGGAGGGCCGGTCTGGGAAGAGACCCAGTACTTC | CASRAVGGPVWEETQYF
TRBJ2-7 | TRBV12-2 | . | TGTGCAAGTCGCTCCATCCCTCGGGCTAGCGGGAGCTACGAGCAGTACTTC | CASRSIPRASGSYEQYF